Here is one TCR beta chain with its context. The antigen is undetermined. Measured with immunoSEQ multiplex PCR; TCRdb has only the in-frame clones, and not every one. The repertoire holds 80,000 to 100,000 clones, with around nine tenths as singletons. These data are taken from a study of graft-versus-host responses after intestinal transplantation. About the study: Transplant types were multivisceral, liver-intestinal, or isolated intestinal.

Germline lookup yields CDR1 MNHEY and CDR2 SMNVEV (reference sequence). CDR3 length: 14 amino acids. V lost 5 bases to trimming and J lost 3 bases, with 14 bases between them. The receptor was derived from a human donor who received an intestinal transplant. The chain combines TRBV27 with TRBJ2-7; weak D call: TRBD2 (5 bases). The material sequenced was unstimulated CD4+ T cells sorted from spleen or lymph node cells, taken before intestinal transplant. For the CDR3, the DNA is TGTGCCAGCAGTAGGAGCCGGAGGTTCTACGAGCAGTACTTC. Protein: CASSRSRRFYEQYF.